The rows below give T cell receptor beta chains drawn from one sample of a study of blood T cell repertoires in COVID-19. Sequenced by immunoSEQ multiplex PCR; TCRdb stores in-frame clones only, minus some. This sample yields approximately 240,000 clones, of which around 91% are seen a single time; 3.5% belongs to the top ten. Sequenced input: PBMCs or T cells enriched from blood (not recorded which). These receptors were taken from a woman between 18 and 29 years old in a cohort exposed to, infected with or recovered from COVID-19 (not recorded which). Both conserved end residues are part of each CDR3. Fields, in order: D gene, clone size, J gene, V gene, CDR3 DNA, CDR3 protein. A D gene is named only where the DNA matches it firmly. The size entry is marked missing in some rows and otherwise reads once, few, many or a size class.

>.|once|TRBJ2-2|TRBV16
TGTGCCAGCAGCCAATACCGGGCGAACACCGGGGAGCTGTTTTTT
CASSQYRANTGELFF
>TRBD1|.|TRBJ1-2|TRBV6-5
TGTGCCAGCAGTTTTACCGACAGGGCCTATGGCTACACCTTC
CASSFTDRAYGYTF
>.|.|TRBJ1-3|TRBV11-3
TGTGCCAGCAGCTCTAGGTCGGACAGAGTCTCTGGAAACACCATATATTTT
CASSSRSDRVSGNTIYF
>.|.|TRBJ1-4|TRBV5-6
TGTGCCAGCAGTATTGGAGCCGCTGAAAAACTGTTTTTT
CASSIGAAEKLFF
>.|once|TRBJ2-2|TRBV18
TGTGCCAGCTCACCTACAACAGGGGAGCTGTTTTTT
CASSPTTGELFF
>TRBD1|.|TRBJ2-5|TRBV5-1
TGCGCCAGCAGCACGGGACAGGGTCAAGAGACCCAGTACTTC
CASSTGQGQETQYF
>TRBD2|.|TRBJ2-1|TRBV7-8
TGTGCCAGCAGTTCCTGGGAGCGGGAGGGCTCCTACAATGAGCAGTTCTTC
CASSSWEREGSYNEQFF
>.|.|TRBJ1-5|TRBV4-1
TGCGCCAGCAGCCAAGATTACGTTTCAGAGGCCGTGGATAGCAATCAGCCCCAGCATTTT
CASSQDYVSEAVDSNQPQHF
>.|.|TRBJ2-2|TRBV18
TGTGCCAGCTCACCACCTGCGGGGTTTCCCGGGGAGCTGTTTTTT
CASSPPAGFPGELFF
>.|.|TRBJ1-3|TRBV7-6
TGTGCCAGCAGCTTAGGCGGCTACTCTGGAAACACCATATATTTT
CASSLGGYSGNTIYF
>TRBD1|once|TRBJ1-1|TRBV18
TGTGCCAGCTCACCACCGCAGGGGGCCACTGAAGCTTTCTTT
CASSPPQGATEAFF
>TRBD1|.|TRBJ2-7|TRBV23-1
TGCGCCAGCATCCACACCGAAACAGGGGGCATCTCCTACGAGCAGTACTTC
CASIHTETGGISYEQYF
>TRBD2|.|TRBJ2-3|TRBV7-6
TGTGCCAGCAGCTTAAGAGGCGGGAGTGGGTCTAGCACAGATACGCAGTATTTT
CASSLRGGSGSSTDTQYF
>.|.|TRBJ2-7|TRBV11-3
TGTGCCAGCAGCTTCCCCAGGGACGAGCAGTACTTC
CASSFPRDEQYF
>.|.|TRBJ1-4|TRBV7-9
TGTGCCAGCAGCTTAGCTCTCCAGCCTACAGCTAATGAAAAACTGTTTTTT
CASSLALQPTANEKLFF
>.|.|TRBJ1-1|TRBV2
TGTGCCAGCAGTGATGAGGGGAACACTGAAGCTTTCTTT
CASSDEGNTEAFF
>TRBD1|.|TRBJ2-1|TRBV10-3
TGTGCCATCAGTGGCGGGACAGGGAACTACAATGAGCAGTTCTTC
CAISGGTGNYNEQFF
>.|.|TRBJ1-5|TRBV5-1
TGCGCCAGCAGCGGGACACCAAATCAGCCCCAGCATTTT
CASSGTPNQPQHF
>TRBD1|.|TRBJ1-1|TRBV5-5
TGTGCCAGCAGCGTGACTCCGGGACAGGGAAACACTGAAGCTTTCTTT
CASSVTPGQGNTEAFF
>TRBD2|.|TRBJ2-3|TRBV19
TGTGCCAGTAGCCTGGGCGGGGGACTCGGGGGAACGCAGTATTTT
CASSLGGGLGGTQYF
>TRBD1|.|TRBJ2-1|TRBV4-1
TGCGCCAGCAGCCAAGGACAGGGGCCCTCCAATGAGCAGTTCTTC
CASSQGQGPSNEQFF
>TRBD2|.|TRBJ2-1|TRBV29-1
TGCAGCGCTTATAGCGGGGGGGACAATGAGCAGTTCTTC
CSAYSGGDNEQFF
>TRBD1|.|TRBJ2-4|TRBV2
TGTGCCAGCATGCGGACAGGGCAGGGAAACATTCAGTACTTC
CASMRTGQGNIQYF
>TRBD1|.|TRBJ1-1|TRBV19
TGTGCCAGTAGTATTCCAGGGGGCGGTCGGGGGACTGAAGCTTTCTTT
CASSIPGGGRGTEAFF
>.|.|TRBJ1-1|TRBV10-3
TGTGCCATCAGTGTACAGACGAACACTGAAGCTTTCTTT
CAISVQTNTEAFF
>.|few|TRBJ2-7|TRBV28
TGTGCCAGCAGTTTATTGGCAGGTACCTACGAGCAGTACTTC
CASSLLAGTYEQYF
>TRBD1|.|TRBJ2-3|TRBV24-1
TGTGCCACCAGTGAACCCGGGACAGGGTTTTCTGATACGCAGTATTTT
CATSEPGTGFSDTQYF
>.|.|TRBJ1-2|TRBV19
TGTGCCAGTAGTATAGGAGATGGCTACACCTTC
CASSIGDGYTF
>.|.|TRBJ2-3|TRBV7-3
TGTGCCAGCAGCCACCAGGGGACGAGTGATGCGGATACGCAGTATTTT
CASSHQGTSDADTQYF
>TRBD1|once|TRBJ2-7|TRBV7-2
TGTGCCAGCAGCACCACCCGGACAGGCTCCTACGAGCAGTACTTC
CASSTTRTGSYEQYF